The clone carrying this T cell receptor beta chain was detected a few times. The data derive from a study of T-cell reconstitution after alpha-beta-depleted transplantation in children. CDR1 and CDR2 (germline): SGHRS, YFSETQ. V lost 6 bases and J 10 bases, leaving 14 bases between the germline ends. The CDR3 extends over 12 amino acids. Preparation of the TCRbeta library was carried out with unique molecular identifiers. TCRdb re-derived calls from the PCR reads in MiXCR, one entry per CDR3 protein. The sample lists 90,000 to 100,000 distinct CDR3 sequences, 20% to 25% occurring once. This chain joins TRBV5-1 and TRBJ2-1; possible D gene TRBD2, 6 bases. This specimen was PBMCs, taken before TCRalphabeta/CD19-depleted stem cell transplant. The TCR comes from a boy younger than 10 with acute lymphoblastic leukemia, due to receive a stem cell transplant. CDR3 residues: CASTELAGEQFF. The CDR3 DNA follows: TGCGCCAGCACCGAACTAGCTGGCGAGCAGTTCTTC.